The present TCR beta chain was sequenced within a study of OX40 agonist ivuxolimab in advanced cancers. For the study at large: The patients got ivuxolimab, which is an agonistic anti-OX40 (CD134) antibody. Study findings and constraints: Normalized expansion of T-cell clones was also low for some nonresponders. Blood T cells, both CD4+ and CD8+, expanded clonally by week 6 at 0.1 to 3.0 mg/kg.

With respect to this clone: The antigen is unknown.

The data were produced by immunoSEQ multiplex PCR, yet TCRdb's version contains in-frame clones alone and is incomplete. This sample carries some 74,000 clones, approximately 82% of them seen once, and the ten largest clones take 4% to 6%. The CDR3 covers 16 residues. Per germline, CDR1 SGHDN and CDR2 FVKESK. V was clipped by 6 bases and J by 8 bases; unmatched bases: 14. The receptor was derived from an adult with an advanced solid tumor such as melanoma, head and neck, liver or kidney cancer. The chain combines TRBV14 with TRBJ2-1; 9 bases match TRBD2. Sequenced material: CD4+ or CD8+ T cells sorted from blood, taken in a trial of the OX40 agonist ivuxolimab. This CDR3 is CASSEWRGGRVDEQFF. The DNA for the CDR3 is TGTGCCAGCAGTGAGTGGCGGGGGGGCCGGGTTGATGAGCAGTTCTTC.